The 9 T cell receptor beta chains presented below share a single source sample, sequenced in a study of T-cell reconstitution after alpha-beta-depleted transplantation in children. Preparation of the TCRbeta library was carried out with unique molecular identifiers. MiXCR, applied by TCRdb to the PCR reads, yields one record per CDR3 protein. The table lists about 340,000 distinct CDR3 sequences, about a tenth of them singletons. Material: PBMCs from the stem cell graft donor, obtained from the stem cell graft. The receptors here all came from a human donor who donated a stem cell graft to a child with acute lymphoblastic leukemia.

Ten or more counts support this clonotype. The chain uses TRBV4-2 and TRBJ2-1, with TRBD2 matching 14 bases. The CDR3 is 16 amino acids. CDR1 LGHNA and CDR2 YNFKEQ come from the germline V gene. V lost 2 bases to trimming and J lost 10 bases; unmatched junction nucleotides: 7. The CDR3 spells CASSQNMGLAGAEQFF. The CDR3 coding sequence is TGTGCCAGCAGCCAAAACATGGGACTAGCGGGGGCCGAGCAGTTCTTC.

The sample holds a few counts of this clonotype. The V gene is TRBV12-3 or TRBV12-4, the J gene TRBJ2-7; TRBD1 matches at 8 bases. V shed 5 bases and J 3 bases; nucleotides not matched to a gene: 9. The CDR3 contains 15 residues. DNA of the CDR3: TGTGCCAGCAGTCCAGACAGGGGAGTTGGCTACGAGCAGTACTTC. Translated: CASSPDRGVGYEQYF.

J is TRBJ2-3 and V is TRBV18; the match to TRBD1 covers 8 bases. This CDR3 comprises 14 residues. V was pared by 8 bases and J by 4 bases, with 8 bases of the junction left unmatched. Germline lookup yields CDR1 KGHSH and CDR2 LQKENI. CDR3 amino acids: CASTTAGGADTQYF. The CDR3 DNA sequence: TGTGCCAGCACTACGGCAGGGGGCGCAGATACGCAGTATTTT.

This clonotype was seen ten or more times. The gene calls are TRBV7-2 and TRBJ1-3; D not resolved. Per germline, CDR1 SGHTA and CDR2 FQGNSA. The ends were cut back, 6 bases at V and 0 bases at J, with 15 bases in the middle. The length of the CDR3 is 16 residues. The CDR3 DNA reads TGTGCCAGCAGTCCGGGCGGCAGCCGCTCTGGAAACACCATATATTTT. Translating gives CASSPGGSRSGNTIYF.

This clonotype was detected a few times. The chain has TRBV6-1 and TRBJ1-1; no reliable D call. The CDR3 sequence is 14 residues long. The V end lost 6 bases, the J end lost 1 base, and 12 bases lay between the germline ends. CDR1 is MNHNS, CDR2 SASEGT, per germline. The CDR3 DNA reads as TGTGCCAGCAGCGACCCCGGGCCGAACACTGAAGCTTTCTTT. It encodes CASSDPGPNTEAFF.

In this sample, this clonotype turned up a few times. The chain links TRBV5-1 to TRBJ2-1, with 9 positions matching TRBD2. V lost 2 bases to trimming and J lost 7 bases; unmatched junction nucleotides: 13. The CDR3 is 17 amino acids. Per the germline V gene, CDR1 is SGHRS and CDR2 is YFSETQ. The CDR3 coding sequence is TGCGCCAGCAGCTTCTCCGGGACTAGCAGCATTGAAAATGAGCAGTTCTTC. It yields the protein CASSFSGTSSIENEQFF.

The chain joins TRBV9 to TRBJ1-4, with 10 nucleotides matching TRBD1. Germline trimming cut 4 bases from V and 4 bases from J; bases unmatched to any gene: 7. CDR3 size: 16 residues. The germline V gene has CDR1 SGDLS and CDR2 YYNGEE. The CDR3 spells CASSPTGGGGNEKLFF. CDR3 DNA: TGTGCCAGCAGCCCGACAGGGGGCGGAGGTAATGAAAAACTGTTTTTT.

The chain uses TRBV11-1 and TRBJ1-1, with D maybe TRBD1 (5 bases). The CDR3 runs 14 residues. V lost 6 bases to trimming and J lost 1 base, with 12 bases between them. Germline CDR1 SGHAT, CDR2 FQDESV (reference sequence). The CDR3 DNA reads as TGTGCCAGCAGGCCAAGGGGATCGAACACTGAAGCTTTCTTT. This encodes CASRPRGSNTEAFF.

J is TRBJ2-7 and V is TRBV4-3, with a tentative D call TRBD2 (6 bases). The CDR3 extends over 15 amino acids. Trimming took 0 bases from V and 7 from J, leaving 16 bases between them. Germline CDR1 LGHNA, CDR2 YSLEER. CDR3 sequence reads: CASSQDRDSATEQYF. CDR3 bases: TGCGCCAGCAGCCAAGATCGGGACTCCGCTACTGAGCAGTACTTC.